Below are 24 T cell receptor beta chains sequenced from a single sample in a study of T cell changes during pregnancy in multiple sclerosis. The data were produced by immunoSEQ multiplex PCR, yet TCRdb's version contains in-frame clones alone and is incomplete. The data contain about 53,000 clones, about nine tenths of them seen just once; the ten biggest clones take up 0.5%. The material was CD4+ T cells from peripheral blood mononuclear cells, obtained in the third trimester of pregnancy. The receptors stem from a female donor with multiple sclerosis, enrolled in a pregnancy study.

The genes are TRBV7-2 and TRBJ2-1; the D gene is possibly TRBD2 (7 bases). The germline gives CDR1 SGHTA, CDR2 FQGNSA. The V and J ends lost 1 base and 10 bases respectively, with 17 bases between them. This CDR3 contains 15 residues. The CDR3 region has the DNA TGTGCCAGCAGCTTAGTTGGGGGGGCCGGAGGGGAGCAGTTCTTC. Encoded protein: CASSLVGGAGGEQFF. The entire variable domain, with the rest obtained from reference TRBV7-2 and TRBJ2-1, is as follows: GAGVSQSPSNKVTEKGKDVELRCDPISGHTALYWYRQSLGQGLEFLIYFQGNSAPDKSGLPSDRFSAERTGGSVSTLTIQRTQQEDSAVYLCASSLVGGAGGEQFFGPGTRLTVL.

This chain connects TRBV15 to TRBJ2-7; tentative D call: TRBD2 (5 bases). The CDR3 loop spans 11 amino acids. Germline assignment: CDR1 LNHNV and CDR2 YYDKDF (reference sequence). Trimming removed 8 bases at V and 2 bases at J, with 7 bases between. CDR3 nucleotide sequence: TGTGCCACCGGAGGTACCTACGAGCAGTACTTC. Translating gives CATGGTYEQYF.

The chain employs TRBV9 and TRBJ1-3; D is uncertain. The CDR3 extends over 17 amino acids. The germline CDR1 and CDR2 sequences are SGDLS and YYNGEE. Between the trimmed V and J ends, which lost 3 bases and 4 bases, there was a span of 20 bases. This CDR3 reads CASSEAPLDTTGNTIYF. CDR3 coding DNA: TGTGCCAGCAGCGAGGCCCCTCTTGACACCACCGGAAACACCATATATTTT.

V gene TRBV2 combines with J gene TRBJ2-6; no firm D call. V lost 6 bases and J 0 bases, leaving 6 bases between the germline ends. The CDR3 is made up of 14 amino acids. Looked up from germline, CDR1 is SNHLY and CDR2 is FYNNEI. CDR3 in amino acids: CASREYSGANVLTF. The CDR3 DNA sequence: TGTGCCAGCAGAGAATACTCTGGGGCCAACGTCCTGACTTTC.

The J gene is TRBJ2-7, the V gene TRBV4-1; 7 positions match TRBD2. From germline, CDR1 is MGHRA and CDR2 YSYEKL. J lost 4 bases, V lost 3 bases, and 9 bases had no gene match. The length of the CDR3 is 15 residues. The DNA for the CDR3 is TGCGCCAGCAGCCAGTCTCGGGGGGAAATGTACGAGCAGTACTTC. Amino acids: CASSQSRGEMYEQYF.

In this sample, this clone turned up once. This chain uses TRBV7-2 with TRBJ1-2, with D tentatively TRBD1 (6 bases). CDR3 length: 16 residues. Trimming removed 4 bases from V and 9 bases from J, with 24 bases in between. Germline CDR1 is SGHTA and CDR2 is FQGNSA. DNA for the CDR3: TGTGCCAGCAGCTCAACTAACCTGGACAGTATAGCGAGCTACACCTTC. Protein: CASSSTNLDSIASYTF.

This clone was seen a few times. The chain is built from TRBV6-1 and TRBJ1-5; D uncertain. V was pared by 1 base and J by 6 bases, with 13 bases between. CDR1 is MNHNS and CDR2 is SASEGT in the germline V gene. This CDR3 spans 15 amino acids. The CDR3 sequence: CASSEGGVARQPQHF. In DNA, the CDR3 is TGTGCCAGCAGTGAAGGGGGAGTAGCGCGTCAGCCCCAGCATTTT.

The rearrangement joins TRBV19 to TRBJ1-5; 8 bases map to TRBD1. Germline V gene sequence: CDR1 LNHDA, CDR2 SQIVND (reference sequence). Trimming took 4 bases from V and 2 from J; bases not matched to a gene: 7. The CDR3 covers 16 residues. CDR3 protein: CASSTSDRGGNQPQHF. CDR3 sequence (DNA): TGTGCCAGTAGTACATCAGACAGGGGCGGCAATCAGCCCCAGCATTTT.

The chain links TRBV4-1 to TRBJ1-1, with TRBD1 matching over 7 bases. There are 14 residues in the CDR3. Germline CDR1 MGHRA, CDR2 YSYEKL. J gave up 5 bases and V 1 base, and 4 bases lay outside the gene matches. The CDR3 DNA follows: TGCGCCAGCAGCCAAGGGGACAGCCTAACTGAAGCTTTCTTT. Amino acid sequence: CASSQGDSLTEAFF.

CDR3 loop: CASSLTGLIVNTQYF. Here the CDR3 DNA reads TGTGCCAGCAGCTTAACTGGACTGATTGTAAATACGCAGTATTTT. The V call is TRBV7-3, the J call TRBJ2-3, with D possibly matching TRBD2 (5 bases). The length of the CDR3 is 15 residues. Deletions cut 0 bases from V and 7 bases from J, with 14 bases between. Looked up from germline, CDR1 is SGHTA and CDR2 is FQGTGA.

This chain joins TRBV10-1 and TRBJ2-5, with 10 positions matching TRBD2. V was clipped by 11 bases and J by 5 bases; unmatched bases: 14. The CDR3 is 15 residues long. The V gene's germline CDR1 is WNHNN and CDR2 SYGVQD (reference sequence). The CDR3: CAPRKRGGPGETQYF. Here the CDR3 DNA reads TGCGCCCCAAGGAAGCGGGGGGGCCCGGGGGAGACCCAGTACTTC.

The genes are TRBV6-5 and TRBJ2-7; 7 positions match TRBD1. The length of the CDR3 is 13 residues. Trimming took 4 bases from V and 3 from J; bases not matched to a gene: 3. CDR1 and CDR2 (germline): MNHEY, SVGAGI. The chain's CDR3 is CASSWDSNYEQYF. CDR3 bases: TGTGCCAGCAGTTGGGACAGCAACTACGAGCAGTACTTC.

The rearrangement uses TRBV7-3 and TRBJ2-2; TRBD1 agrees at 10 bases. The V and J ends lost 5 bases and 2 bases, in that order; junction bases with no gene match: 8. This CDR3 region has 17 residues. From germline, CDR1 is SGHTA and CDR2 FQGTGA. The CDR3 coding sequence is TGTGCCAGCAGCATAGGGTGGACAGGGGGTAACACCGGGGAGCTGTTTTTT. Translation: CASSIGWTGGNTGELFF.

The gene calls are TRBV9 and TRBJ2-7, with 7 nucleotides matching TRBD1. The V gene end was trimmed by 4 bases and the J gene end by 2 bases; junction bases not matched to a gene: 6. The CDR3 is 14 amino acids. Germline-derived CDR1 and CDR2 are SGDLS and YYNGEE. Here the CDR3 reads CASSPGTAAYEQYF. CDR3 nucleotides: TGTGCCAGCAGCCCCGGGACAGCTGCCTACGAGCAGTACTTC.

The chain joins TRBV30 to TRBJ1-5; 7 bases are shared with TRBD1. The CDR3 sequence is 13 residues long. The V and J ends lost 5 bases and 3 bases, in that order; junction bases with no gene match: 4. Germline CDR1 is GTSNPN and CDR2 is SVGIG (reference sequence). The DNA for the CDR3 is TGTGCCTGGGGGACAGTCGACAATCAGCCCCAGCATTTT. It encodes CAWGTVDNQPQHF.

The chain combines TRBV13 with TRBJ2-3; no firm D call. V was pared by 5 bases and J by 5 bases, with 8 bases between. This CDR3 has 12 residues. Looked up from germline, CDR1 is PRHDT and CDR2 is FYEKMQ (reference sequence). CDR3 loop: CASSRGRDTQYF. DNA of the CDR3: TGTGCCAGCAGCCGTGGTAGAGATACGCAGTATTTT.

This clone showed up many times. The chain is built from TRBV2 and TRBJ1-6, with TRBD1 identical over 9 bases. CDR3 size: 13 residues. J gave up 19 bases and V 6 bases, and 13 bases lay outside the gene matches. CDR1 SNHLY and CDR2 FYNNEI come from the germline V gene. This chain's CDR3 is CASRQGAASPGHF. CDR3 sequence (DNA): TGTGCCAGCAGACAGGGGGCCGCCTCCCCGGGGCACTTT.

The V and J genes are TRBV15 and TRBJ1-2, with D possibly being TRBD1 (5 bases). V shed 5 bases and J shed 1 base, with 17 bases lying between them. The CDR3 extends over 16 amino acids. CDR1 LNHNV and CDR2 YYDKDF come from the germline V gene (reference sequence). This CDR3 reads CATSAGEGAVNYGYTF. The CDR3 nucleotides are TGTGCCACCAGCGCCGGAGAAGGGGCGGTTAACTATGGCTACACCTTC.

The chain joins TRBV5-4 to TRBJ1-6; D gene ambiguous. Germline V gene lookup returns CDR1 SGHNT and CDR2 YYREEE (reference sequence). CDR3 length: 15 amino acids. Trimming took 0 bases from V and 7 from J, leaving 11 bases between them. DNA for the CDR3: TGTGCCAGCAGCTTGGTCGGAGCTGGCAATTCACCCCTCCACTTT. Translation: CASSLVGAGNSPLHF.

This chain links TRBV7-2 with TRBJ2-1; 10 nucleotides line up with TRBD2. Germline V lookup: CDR1 SGHTA, CDR2 FQGNSA. J gave up 4 bases and V 1 base, and 7 bases lay outside the gene matches. The CDR3 is 17 amino acids. The CDR3 DNA reads TGTGCCAGCAGCTTAGAGGTACGACTAGCGGGTTACAATGAGCAGTTCTTC. Its protein product is CASSLEVRLAGYNEQFF. Full variable domain (missing parts from reference TRBV7-2 and TRBJ2-1): GAGVSQSPSNKVTEKGKDVELRCDPISGHTALYWYRQSLGQGLEFLIYFQGNSAPDKSGLPSDRFSAERTGGSVSTLTIQRTQQEDSAVYLCASSLEVRLAGYNEQFFGPGTRLTVL.

CDR3 in amino acids: CASSQQGALTYEQYF. The CDR3 DNA reads TGTGCCAGCAGCCAACAGGGGGCCCTGACCTACGAGCAGTACTTC. V is TRBV7-8 and J is TRBJ2-7; TRBD1 agrees at 9 bases. This CDR3 has 15 amino acids. The V and J ends lost 5 bases and 2 bases, in that order; junction bases with no gene match: 7. Germline V CDR1 and CDR2: SGHVS, FQNEAQ.

This sequence joins TRBV5-1 and TRBJ1-1, with a possible D match to TRBD1 (5 bases). Trimming cost V 0 bases and J 1 base, with 7 bases left between them. This CDR3 contains 14 residues. In germline, CDR1 is SGHRS, CDR2 YFSETQ. The CDR3: CASSLGQPNTEAFF. The CDR3 region has the DNA TGCGCCAGCAGCTTGGGACAGCCGAACACTGAAGCTTTCTTT.

This sequence joins TRBV6-1 and TRBJ1-1, with D hard to call. Trimming left V 6 bases short and J 7 bases short, with 9 bases between. Germline V gene lookup returns CDR1 MNHNS and CDR2 SASEGT. This CDR3 region has 11 residues. CDR3: CASRAIYEAFF. CDR3 bases: TGTGCCAGCAGAGCTATTTATGAAGCTTTCTTT.

The rearrangement joins TRBV5-1 to TRBJ1-1, with a tentative D call TRBD1 (5 bases). CDR3 length: 13 amino acids. Germline lookup yields CDR1 SGHRS and CDR2 YFSETQ. V lost 0 bases to trimming and J lost 7 bases, with 10 bases between them. For the CDR3, the DNA is TGCGCCAGCAGCTTGGACGGTCAGGGTGAAGCTTTCTTT. Its translation is CASSLDGQGEAFF. The full variable domain, in which reference TRBV5-1 and TRBJ1-1 provide the parts outside the CDR3, is KAGVTQTPRYLIKTRGQQVTLSCSPISGHRSVSWYQQTPGQGLQFLFEYFSETQRNKGNFPGRFSGRQFSNSRSEMNVSTLELGDSALYLCASSLDGQGEAFFGQGTRLTVV.